This T cell receptor (beta chain) came from a study of T-cell memory formation after mild COVID-19. Study summary: TCR clusters were mostly confined to one donor each.

The CDR3 loop spans 13 amino acids. Looked up from germline, CDR1 is SGHRS and CDR2 is YFSETQ. V was clipped by 2 bases and J by 0 bases, with 5 bases between them. Researchers used 5'RACE with constant-segment primers to make TCR alpha and TCR beta cDNA libraries that carry sample barcodes and UMIs. In TCRdb, the 5' RACE reads were re-called with MiXCR into one record per CDR3 protein. The table has about 610,000 distinct CDR3 sequences, 15% to 20% seen once; the top ten hold roughly 8%. Overall study findings and caveats: Cross-reactive memory seemingly joined, as some responding clones were found in pre-infection memory.

This clonotype was found many times. The antigen remains undetermined. The sample taken for sequencing was PBMCs or a T cell subset sorted from them (not recorded which). The receptor was isolated from an adult woman who had mild COVID-19 (a few samples of this study predate the infection). Cell type and time point are not known. V and J are TRBV5-1 and TRBJ1-1; D gene unclear. The CDR3, as DNA: TGCGCCAGCAGCTTCGTTGTGAACACTGAAGCTTTCTTT. Residues: CASSFVVNTEAFF.